The source of this T cell receptor beta chain is a study of T cells in localized non-small cell lung cancer. Only in-frame clones appear in the TCRdb table, and some are missing; sequencing was by immunoSEQ multiplex PCR. The sample holds around 9,200 clones, over 85% seen once. In regard to this clone: Its antigen is undetermined.

Broader study findings: Of the top 100 tumor clones, median roughly 55 were in adjacent lung, about 26 among its top 100. A single tumor region was sequenced, leaving heterogeneity possible.

The origin of this receptor is an older female donor with stage II squamous cell lung carcinoma. The sample was peripheral blood, taken before any cancer treatment.

CDR3 protein: CASRTTGGHQPQHF. CDR3 bases: TGTGCCAGCAGGACTACAGGTGGGCATCAGCCCCAGCATTTT. This chain uses TRBV6-1 with TRBJ1-5, with a weak D call TRBD1 (5 bases). V was clipped by 6 bases and J by 5 bases, with 14 bases between them. CDR3 size: 14 residues. Germline V CDR1 and CDR2: MNHNS, SASEGT.